The clone carrying this T cell receptor (beta chain) was seen more than once but under ten times. Its antigen remains unknown. This specimen belongs to a study of beta chain features in type 1 diabetes. Study observations and caveats: Moderate yet significant TCRB CDR3 shortening was seen in Type 1 diabetes patients in all four CD4+ subsets. Whether TCRB rearrangement is influenced by HLA type was left unresolved in this analysis.

Unmatched junction bases numbered 1, after V lost 3 bases and J lost 4 bases. Germline CDR1 and CDR2: KGHSH and LQKENI. The CDR3 runs to 14 residues. Sorting based on CD45RO/CCR7/CD25/CD127/CD95/CD27 separated CD4+ naive, central memory, regulatory and stem cell-like memory cells. The sequenced template was cDNA made from the entire isolated RNA. Some 3.3 million reads was the average for naive, central memory and regulatory T cell samples. Sequencing was performed with immunoSEQ multiplex PCR; in TCRdb, only in-frame clones are kept and a portion is missing. The sample holds some 250,000 clones, approximately 11% seen once.

The V gene is TRBV18, the J gene TRBJ2-1; 9 nucleotides align to TRBD2. Sequenced input: naive CD4+ T cells from blood. This sequence originates from a young man with type 1 diabetes. CDR3 DNA sequence: TGTGCCAGCTCACCTCTAGCGGGGTACAATGAGCAGTTCTTC. Amino acid sequence: CASSPLAGYNEQFF.